These 18 T cell receptor beta chains share one sample of origin, sequenced in a study of blood T cell repertoires in COVID-19. Some clones are missing from TCRdb's copy, which holds only in-frame ones; the method was immunoSEQ multiplex PCR. The table has around 240,000 clones, around 86% seen once. Material: PBMCs or T cells enriched from blood (not recorded which). The receptor source for this set is a woman in her 50s who had recovered from COVID-19.

The rearrangement links TRBV4-1 to TRBJ2-1; TRBD2 aligns across 10 bases. The germline V gene has CDR1 MGHRA and CDR2 YSYEKL. Germline trimming cut 0 bases from V and 5 bases from J; bases unmatched to any gene: 4. The CDR3 runs 16 residues. Here the CDR3 reads CASSQEGTSVHNEQFF. CDR3 bases: TGCGCCAGCAGCCAAGAGGGGACTAGCGTCCACAATGAGCAGTTCTTC.

V is TRBV2 and J is TRBJ1-2, with D maybe TRBD1 (5 bases). Germline loops: CDR1 SNHLY, CDR2 FYNNEI. This CDR3 contains 15 residues. Trimming shortened V by 5 bases and J by 4 bases, and 17 bases separated the two germline ends. In nucleotides, the CDR3 is TGTGCCAGCAGTCTCCTTAGGGGTTATGCCTATGGCTACACCTTC. Translation gives CASSLLRGYAYGYTF.

The J gene is TRBJ2-1, the V gene TRBV7-3; D may be TRBD2 (7 bases). The V end lost 2 bases, the J end lost 4 bases, and 15 bases lay between the germline ends. CDR1 and CDR2 from the germline V gene are SGHTA and FQGTGA. The CDR3 runs to 16 residues. CDR3 coding DNA: TGTGCCAGCAGCTTAGGCGGGGGCGACTGGTACAATGAGCAGTTCTTC. It codes for CASSLGGGDWYNEQFF.

This sequence joins TRBV7-9 and TRBJ1-2; D not resolved. V dropped 5 bases and J dropped 8 bases, with 15 bases sitting between them. The CDR3 contains 13 residues. Germline CDR1 SEHNR, CDR2 FQNEAQ (reference sequence). CDR3 in amino acids: CASSTNSGIGYTF. The CDR3 DNA reads TGTGCCAGCAGCACAAACAGTGGAATCGGCTACACCTTC.

The rearrangement joins TRBV9 to TRBJ1-3, with 8 bases identical to TRBD1. This CDR3 region has 17 residues. Germline assignment: CDR1 SGDLS and CDR2 YYNGEE. V lost 2 bases, J lost 4 bases, and 11 bases stayed unmatched. CDR3 bases: TGTGCCAGCAGCGTCTCAGGGGACAGGAACTACGGAAACACCATATATTTT. It translates to CASSVSGDRNYGNTIYF.

The rearrangement links TRBV7-2 to TRBJ1-6; 8 bases are a match to TRBD1. The CDR3 is 15 residues long. The germline V gene has CDR1 SGHTA and CDR2 FQGNSA. V trimming: 1 base; J trimming: 7 bases; junction bases outside the gene matches: 3. CDR3 DNA: TGTGCCAGCAGCTTAGGGACAGGGAGGAATTCACCCCTCCACTTT. Protein product: CASSLGTGRNSPLHF.

In nucleotides, the CDR3 is TGCAGCGTTGGTCCTCCGCGGGGCATGAACACTGAAGCTTTCTTT. Its protein is CSVGPPRGMNTEAFF. The rearrangement links TRBV29-1 to TRBJ1-1; D perhaps matches TRBD1 (5 bases). Germline CDR1 reads SQVTM; CDR2 reads ANQGSEA. Trimming pared 4 bases from V and 0 bases from J, leaving 15 bases between. The length of the CDR3 is 15 residues.

The chain joins TRBV18 to TRBJ2-3; 7 bases are shared with TRBD1. Germline CDR1 KGHSH, CDR2 LQKENI. The trim removed 3 bases at V and 6 bases at J, leaving 3 bases unmatched. The CDR3 sequence is 13 residues long. The CDR3 bases are TGTGCCAGCTCACCCCAGGGGGTGGATACGCAGTATTTT. Protein: CASSPQGVDTQYF.

This clone was seen just once. V is TRBV29-1 and J is TRBJ1-2; D is undetermined. The CDR3 covers 15 residues. CDR1 SQVTM and CDR2 ANQGSEA come from the germline V gene. Deletions cut 0 bases from V and 8 bases from J, with 19 bases between. The CDR3 region has the DNA TGCAGCGTTGAAGACGCGGGGAGAGCGCCTTTAGGCTACACCTTC. Its protein product is CSVEDAGRAPLGYTF.

The chain combines TRBV19 with TRBJ1-1; TRBD1 matches at 8 bases. The V gene end was trimmed by 3 bases and the J gene end by 5 bases; junction bases not matched to a gene: 5. Germline V gives CDR1 LNHDA, CDR2 SQIVND (reference sequence). There are 14 residues in the CDR3. DNA of the CDR3: TGTGCCAGTAGTATCCAGGGGGCCGGAACTGAAGCTTTCTTT. It encodes CASSIQGAGTEAFF.

This chain joins TRBV7-9 and TRBJ2-1; possible D gene TRBD2, 6 bases. In germline, CDR1 is SEHNR, CDR2 FQNEAQ (reference sequence). V shed 6 bases and J shed 5 bases, with 20 bases lying between them. The CDR3 spans 16 residues. The CDR3 protein is CASSPRGIPSNNEQFF. CDR3 DNA: TGTGCCAGCAGTCCCCGGGGGATACCCTCAAACAATGAGCAGTTCTTC. The variable domain in full, completed from reference TRBV7-9 and TRBJ2-1, reads DTGVSQNPRHKITKRGQNVTFRCDPISEHNRLYWYRQTLGQGPEFLTYFQNEAQLEKSRLLSDRFSAERPKGSFSTLEIQRTEQGDSAMYLCASSPRGIPSNNEQFFGPGTRLTVL.

This clone was counted once. The chain combines TRBV4-1 with TRBJ2-1; tentative D call: TRBD2 (6 bases). The CDR3 length is 17 residues. Germline CDR1 reads MGHRA; CDR2 reads YSYEKL. Trimming pared 0 bases from V and 5 bases from J, leaving 17 bases between. The CDR3 here is CASSQDRLRGGHNEQFF. The CDR3 DNA reads TGCGCCAGCAGCCAAGATCGGCTTCGGGGAGGCCACAATGAGCAGTTCTTC.

The J gene is TRBJ2-3, the V gene TRBV24-1; 8 nucleotides match TRBD1. Per the germline V gene, CDR1 is KGHDR and CDR2 is SFDVKD. This CDR3 has 14 residues. Trimming removed 7 bases from V and 1 base from J; junction bases left unmatched: 3. In nucleotides, the CDR3 is TGTGCCACCAGCGGGACAGGACGCACAGATACGCAGTATTTT. Amino acids: CATSGTGRTDTQYF.

The chain carries TRBV20-1 and TRBJ2-1; TRBD2 aligns across 11 bases. The CDR3 loop spans 16 amino acids. The J segment lost 8 bases and the V segment lost 3 bases, leaving 12 bases of the junction unmatched. The germline gives CDR1 DFQATT, CDR2 SNEGSKA (reference sequence). The CDR3 DNA reads TGCAGTGCTAGTAGACTAGCGGGGTACGTGGGCGATGAGCAGTTCTTC. It yields the protein CSASRLAGYVGDEQFF.

V usage is TRBV27 and J usage is TRBJ2-1; TRBD2 might be the D (6 bases). This CDR3 contains 15 residues. Trimming removed 0 bases at V and 13 bases at J, with 19 bases between. Germline values: CDR1 MNHEY, CDR2 SMNVEV (reference sequence). The CDR3 DNA reads TGTGCCAGCAGTTTATCGGAACCAGGGACTCGGGTACAGTTCTTC. As protein: CASSLSEPGTRVQFF.

This chain links TRBV19 with TRBJ1-5; 7 positions match TRBD1. This CDR3 spans 12 amino acids. Losses at the gene ends were 8 bases for V and 6 bases for J; bases not matched to a gene: 4. Looked up from germline, CDR1 is LNHDA and CDR2 is SQIVND (reference sequence). CDR3 residues: CASSGGGQPQHF. CDR3 nucleotide sequence: TGTGCCAGTTCAGGGGGAGGTCAGCCCCAGCATTTT.

V is TRBV28 and J is TRBJ1-2; TRBD1 agrees at 9 bases. Per the germline V gene, CDR1 is MDHEN and CDR2 is SYDVKM. The V gene end was trimmed by 2 bases and the J gene end by 7 bases; junction bases not matched to a gene: 5. The CDR3 runs 14 residues. The CDR3 DNA sequence: TGTGCCAGCAGTTTAACCGGGACAGGGAGTGGCTACACCTTC. Translation gives CASSLTGTGSGYTF.

This chain links TRBV19 with TRBJ2-7, with D possibly being TRBD1 (6 bases). Per germline, CDR1 LNHDA and CDR2 SQIVND (reference sequence). The CDR3 has 14 residues. The germline V and J ends were trimmed by 3 bases and 1 base, with 10 bases remaining between them. Here the CDR3 reads CASSIFRGSYEQYF. DNA of the CDR3: TGTGCCAGTAGTATTTTCAGGGGATCCTACGAGCAGTACTTC.